Below, 18 T cell receptor beta chains from the same sample are listed, as sequenced in a study of identical twins. TCRdb recomputed calls from the 5' RACE reads with MiXCR, one row per CDR3 protein. The sample carries some 710,000 distinct CDR3 sequences, around 5.7% recorded once. Input material: naive T cells sorted from blood. These receptors were taken from a man aged 18-30 years in good health.

There are a few counts of this clonotype. The CDR3 spells CASSYSRGKTQYF. The CDR3 nucleotides are TGTGCCAGCAGTTACTCGAGGGGGAAGACCCAGTACTTC. The chain recombines TRBV6-5 with TRBJ2-5; tentatively, D is TRBD1 (6 bases). Germline V CDR1 and CDR2: MNHEY, SVGAGI. This CDR3 region has 13 residues. V was pared by 0 bases and J by 6 bases, with 8 bases between.

This clonotype was found many times. This rearrangement joins TRBV5-1 to TRBJ2-5; possibly TRBD2 for D (6 bases). Germline V CDR1 and CDR2: SGHRS, YFSETQ. CDR3 size: 16 residues. Between the trimmed V and J ends, which lost 0 bases and 1 base, there was a span of 13 bases. The CDR3 region is CASSLVAGSGQETQYF. DNA of the CDR3: TGCGCCAGCAGCTTGGTTGCGGGGTCGGGCCAAGAGACCCAGTACTTC.

This clonotype was seen repeatedly, ten times or more. The J gene is TRBJ2-3, the V gene TRBV5-1, with 11 bases lining up with TRBD2. Germline lookup yields CDR1 SGHRS and CDR2 YFSETQ. The V and J ends lost 1 base and 6 bases, in that order; junction bases with no gene match: 4. The CDR3 runs to 15 residues. The CDR3 nucleotides are TGCGCCAGCAGCTTGCTAGCGGGAGGCGTGGATACGCAGTATTTT. Translating it yields CASSLLAGGVDTQYF.

This clonotype was recorded many times. The chain links TRBV4-3 to TRBJ2-4; 16 bases match TRBD2. Trimming took 0 bases from V and 8 from J; bases not matched to a gene: 4. The CDR3 spans 17 residues. The germline gives CDR1 LGHNA, CDR2 YSLEER. The CDR3 region is CASSQDIGTSGRDIQYF. The DNA for the CDR3 is TGCGCCAGCAGCCAAGATATCGGGACTAGCGGGAGGGACATTCAGTACTTC.

The V call is TRBV11-2, the J call TRBJ2-7; D is perhaps TRBD1 (5 bases). V lost 7 bases and J 4 bases, leaving 17 bases between the germline ends. Germline V gene lookup returns CDR1 SGHAT and CDR2 FQNNGV. The CDR3 runs to 14 residues. The CDR3 DNA follows: TGTGCCAGCAAAATTGGGGTCGGACAATACGAGCAGTACGTC. Translation gives CASKIGVGQYEQYV.

The chain combines TRBV30 with TRBJ2-3; 9 positions agree with TRBD2. This CDR3 contains 14 residues. J gave up 4 bases and V 2 bases, and 4 bases lay outside the gene matches. Germline loops: CDR1 GTSNPN, CDR2 SVGIG (reference sequence). The CDR3 sequence: CAWSRLAGPDTQYF. CDR3 coding DNA: TGTGCCTGGAGTAGGCTAGCGGGACCAGATACGCAGTATTTT.

This clonotype was seen more than once but under ten times. The chain links TRBV10-3 to TRBJ1-5; D is uncertain. Trimming stripped 10 bases from V and 5 bases from J, with 15 bases between. CDR1 ENHRY and CDR2 SYGVKD come from the germline V gene. The CDR3 contains 13 residues. The DNA of the CDR3 is TGTGCCACCACCGGGCAGAGAGATCAGCCCCAGCATTTT. As protein: CATTGQRDQPQHF.

This clonotype was detected only a few times. J is TRBJ2-1 and V is TRBV7-8; a weak D match, TRBD1 (6 bases). Germline loops: CDR1 SGHVS, CDR2 FQNEAQ. This CDR3 comprises 11 residues. Trimming removed 5 bases at V and 11 bases at J, with 10 bases between. CDR3 DNA sequence: TGTGCCAGCAGCATTACAGGGAAGCAGTTCTTC. Protein product: CASSITGKQFF.

The table lists this clonotype with many counts. The chain joins TRBV6-5 to TRBJ2-7, with TRBD2 as a possible D gene (5 bases). Per germline, CDR1 MNHEY and CDR2 SVGAGI. Trimming took 0 bases from V and 6 from J, leaving 12 bases between them. The CDR3 spans 14 residues. The CDR3 DNA follows: TGTGCCAGCAGTTACTCCGCTAGCTCTTTCGAGCAGTACTTC. Encoded protein: CASSYSASSFEQYF.

This clonotype occurred many times. The chain links TRBV24-1 to TRBJ2-3, with D hard to call. CDR3 length equals 11 residues. The ends were cut back, 5 bases at V and 9 bases at J, with 8 bases in the middle. Germline V gene sequence: CDR1 KGHDR, CDR2 SFDVKD. For the CDR3, the DNA is TGTGCCACCAGTGCAGGCCTAACGCAGTATTTT. Its translation is CATSAGLTQYF.

This clonotype has a count of ten or more. CDR3 residues: CASSVTSHEQFF. The CDR3 coding sequence is TGTGCCAGCAGCGTGACTAGCCATGAGCAGTTCTTC. The rearrangement links TRBV5-4 to TRBJ2-1; 7 bases are shared with TRBD2. V dropped 4 bases and J dropped 8; count of bases not matched to a gene: 3. The CDR3 runs 12 residues. The germline CDR1 and CDR2 sequences are SGHNT and YYREEE (reference sequence).

This clonotype was counted many times. The V call is TRBV7-9, the J call TRBJ2-4; D uncertain. Trimming stripped 5 bases from V and 8 bases from J, with 10 bases between. Germline V CDR1 and CDR2: SEHNR, FQNEAQ (reference sequence). CDR3 length: 12 amino acids. The CDR3 protein is CASSPLEDIQYF. In DNA form, the CDR3 reads TGTGCCAGCAGCCCATTAGAAGACATTCAGTACTTC.

V usage is TRBV4-1 and J usage is TRBJ2-3, with TRBD1 matching 7 bases. Trimming took 3 bases from V and 2 from J; bases not matched to a gene: 5. The CDR3 covers 15 residues. Per germline, CDR1 MGHRA and CDR2 YSYEKL. The CDR3 DNA is TGCGCCAGCAGCCACCGGGACAGCGACACAGATACGCAGTATTTT. The encoded protein is CASSHRDSDTDTQYF.

This clonotype occurred once. The V gene is TRBV6-5, the J gene TRBJ2-1; 8 nucleotides match TRBD2. The CDR3 runs to 19 residues. CDR1 and CDR2 from the germline V gene are MNHEY and SVGAGI. The V segment lost 2 bases and the J segment 2 bases; nucleotides outside the gene matches: 14. The chain's CDR3 is CASSYNTLEPGGPYNEQFF. CDR3 DNA: TGTGCCAGCAGTTACAACACATTGGAACCGGGAGGGCCCTACAATGAGCAGTTCTTC.

This clonotype was seen many times. The CDR3 DNA reads as TGCGCCAGCAGGGAGCGGGAGCTGGGAGATACGCAGTATTTT. Amino acid sequence: CASRERELGDTQYF. The chain joins TRBV5-1 to TRBJ2-3; the match to TRBD2 covers 8 bases. Germline CDR1 SGHRS, CDR2 YFSETQ. This CDR3 has 14 amino acids. Losses at the gene ends were 5 bases for V and 5 bases for J; bases not matched to a gene: 7. Using reference TRBV5-1 and TRBJ2-3 for the parts outside the CDR3, the full variable domain is KAGVTQTPRYLIKTRGQQVTLSCSPISGHRSVSWYQQTPGQGLQFLFEYFSETQRNKGNFPGRFSGRQFSNSRSEMNVSTLELGDSALYLCASRERELGDTQYFGPGTRLTVL.

This clonotype was found a few times. The chain recombines TRBV7-9 with TRBJ2-1, with D perhaps TRBD1 (6 bases). The CDR3 extends over 11 amino acids. V lost 5 bases to trimming and J lost 15 bases, with 14 bases between them. CDR1 and CDR2 (germline): SEHNR, FQNEAQ (reference sequence). This chain's CDR3 is CASSNATGLFF. For the CDR3, the DNA is TGTGCCAGCAGCAACGCCACAGGGTTGTTCTTC.

Only a few counts were recorded for this clonotype. The genes are TRBV7-8 and TRBJ2-1; 7 bases map to TRBD2. The trim removed 2 bases at V and 2 bases at J, leaving 9 bases unmatched. Germline V gene lookup returns CDR1 SGHVS and CDR2 FQNEAQ. CDR3 size: 17 residues. As DNA, the CDR3 is TGTGCCAGCAGCTTAATTGGCCGAGCGGGGCCCTACAATGAGCAGTTCTTC. Residues: CASSLIGRAGPYNEQFF.

CDR3 in amino acids: CASSFVEATEQFF. The CDR3 bases are TGTGCCAGCAGTTTCGTGGAGGCTACTGAGCAGTTCTTC. This chain joins TRBV12-3 or TRBV12-4 and TRBJ2-1, with a tentative D call TRBD2 (5 bases). CDR3 length equals 13 residues. Trimming removed 3 bases at V and 9 bases at J, with 12 bases between.